This T cell receptor (beta chain) was identified in a study of blood T cell repertoires in COVID-19 (TCRdb year 2020). With regard to the full study: Samples covering the acute and convalescent phases of COVID-19 were provided by collaborators in the United States, Italy and Spain. A de-identified subject ID, COVID-19 status, age in years and sex were almost always included in the sample metadata. The prospective study material was composed of cDNA or gDNA derived from T cells, B-cell-depleted T cells, or PBMCs. Subjects who had been exposed to COVID-19, were actively infected with it, or had recovered from it provided the deeply sampled blood TCRbeta repertoires that made up the dataset. The samples were drawn from two sources: the first 160 participants of the ongoing ImmuneRACE study, and 1,000 to 1,500 subjects contributed by 6 global collaborators. The repertoires were released in a freely available public database meant as a resource for research on the immune response to SARS-CoV-2. Where available, HLA class I and class II types were obtained from metadata supplied by the sample provider rather than from assay-based typing. Overall results and qualifications from the work: Clinical and demographic metadata were provided uncurated, with the amount varying by source and participant.

In Seattle, one collaborating source enrolled patients while the infection was active and tracked those patients longitudinally over the course of disease. Whole blood was collected in K2EDTA tubes by collaborating institutions according to the institutions' own protocols. For TCRbeta analysis, collaborator samples were shipped as frozen whole blood, as isolated PBMCs, or as DNA extracted from either sample type. Concerning this clone: No cognate antigen has been identified for it. No base-level quality is on record; no much larger clone is a single base apart.

TCRbeta CDR3 regions were amplified from genomic DNA by means of the immunoSEQ Assay, a bias-controlled multiplex PCR. The authors' analysis ran thus. The number of nucleated cells in each sample was estimated from the amplification of reference gene primers within the assay. To quantify the absolute abundance of each unique TCRbeta CDR3 rearrangement, sequence reads were collapsed and filtered. Productive Simpson clonality was computed per sample as the square root of Simpson's diversity index over productive rearrangements. TCRdb took over this immuneACCESS table, retaining in-frame rearrangements with V and J assigned. Such tables are incomplete; in checked studies, under half of the missing clones stem from an unresolved V gene, and the remainder is unexplained. D and trimming were read from the DNA, whereas the V and J calls and clone size are those reported in that table. For this sample the table gives approximately 300,000 clones, of which about nine tenths were detected only once. Roughly 7% of the sample comes from the top ten.

Sequencing was performed on peripheral blood. This sequence originates from a woman aged 25 to 39 with COVID-19, enrolled during active disease.

The DNA reads TGTGCCAGCAGCTTAGAGTCAGGGGGCTCTGGGGCCAACGTCCTGACTTTC. This encodes CASSLESGGSGANVLTF. Recombination joined TRBV11-2 with TRBJ2-6, and 7 junctional nucleotides match TRBD1. The CDR3 holds 17 amino acids from the cysteine to the phenylalanine. Only the CDR3 portion is preserved as DNA: 51 bases, with reading frame beginning at the first base. V ends up 0 bases short and J 0 bases short, with an unmatched junction base count of 2. The germline V gene yields SGHAT for CDR1 and FQNNGV for CDR2.